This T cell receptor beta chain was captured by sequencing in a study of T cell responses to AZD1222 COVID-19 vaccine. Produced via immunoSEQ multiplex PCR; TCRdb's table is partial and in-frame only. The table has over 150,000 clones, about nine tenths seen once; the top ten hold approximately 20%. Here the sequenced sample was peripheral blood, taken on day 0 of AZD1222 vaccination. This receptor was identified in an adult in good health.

CDR3 coding DNA: TGCGCCAGCAGCTTGGCTACTGCCAATGAGCAGTTCTTC. Its translation: CASSLATANEQFF. The chain uses TRBV5-1 and TRBJ2-1; D not certain. Trimming took 0 bases from V and 6 from J, leaving 7 bases between them. Germline CDR1 SGHRS, CDR2 YFSETQ. The length of the CDR3 is 13 residues. The variable domain in full, with the rest retrieved from reference TRBV5-1 and TRBJ2-1, is KAGVTQTPRYLIKTRGQQVTLSCSPISGHRSVSWYQQTPGQGLQFLFEYFSETQRNKGNFPGRFSGRQFSNSRSEMNVSTLELGDSALYLCASSLATANEQFFGPGTRLTVL.